Listed below are T cell receptor beta chains from one sample, sequenced in a study of vaccination and CD4 T cells after COVID-19. TCRdb re-called the PCR reads with MiXCR, one entry per CDR3 protein. The sample shows about 3,500 distinct CDR3 sequences, under 40% of them seen only once. Their cognate antigens are unknown. The sample comprised CD4+ T cells from blood, cultured in vitro. The receptors derive from a human donor who had recovered from COVID-19. Both conserved end residues are part of each CDR3. A D gene is named only where the DNA matches it firmly. Clone size, where shown, is once, few, many, or a class for clones that have expanded.

v_gene,abundance,d_gene,j_gene,CDR3nt,CDR3aa
TRBV9,.,.,TRBJ1-2,TGTGCCAGCAGCGTAGTGGCCCAAAGCCATGGCTACACCTTC,CASSVVAQSHGYTF
TRBV7-9,.,TRBD1,TRBJ1-6,TGTGCCAGCAGCTTAGTGACAGGGACCGAAAATTCACCCCTCCACTTT,CASSLVTGTENSPLHF
TRBV30,large,.,TRBJ2-5,TGTGCCTGGAGTGAGGCGGGGCAGGAAGAGACCCAGTACTTC,CAWSEAGQEETQYF
TRBV6-5,few,.,TRBJ1-5,TGTGCCAGCAGTTACGTATCCGGGCAAATACAGCCCCAGCATTTT,CASSYVSGQIQPQHF
TRBV6-1,.,TRBD2,TRBJ2-3,TGTGCCAGCAGTGAACACGGACTAGCGGGCACAGATACGCAGTATTTT,CASSEHGLAGTDTQYF
TRBV6-5,medium-sized,.,TRBJ1-2,TGTGCCAGCAGTTACATGGGGCGGAGTGGCTACACCTTC,CASSYMGRSGYTF
TRBV7-8,few,.,TRBJ1-2,TGTGCCAGCAGTCAACTTCTCGGCAGTAGCTACACCTTC,CASSQLLGSSYTF
TRBV19,few,.,TRBJ1-2,TGTGCCAGTAGTATTGATCAGGGGCGAGGCTACACCTTC,CASSIDQGRGYTF
TRBV20-1,few,TRBD1,TRBJ1-5,TGCAGTGCGAAACAGGGGCCCCAACAGCCCCAGCATTTT,CSAKQGPQQPQHF
TRBV7-3,.,.,TRBJ2-7,TGTGCCAGCAGCTTAATGCCGGGCAGCTCCTACGAGCAGTACTTC,CASSLMPGSSYEQYF
TRBV21-1,few,.,TRBJ2-1,TGTGCCAGCAGCGACGGGTGGGAGGGGCCTCACAATGAGCAGTTCTTC,CASSDGWEGPHNEQFF
TRBV19,.,.,TRBJ2-5,TGTGCCAGTAGTCCAACCCCCGGAGAGACCCAGTACTTC,CASSPTPGETQYF
TRBV27,.,TRBD1,TRBJ1-5,TGTGCCAGCAGTTTGGGACAGGGGAGCAATCAGCCCCAGCATTTT,CASSLGQGSNQPQHF
TRBV7-2,.,.,TRBJ2-4,TGTGCCAGCAGCTTCGCGAGTAACATTCAGTACTTC,CASSFASNIQYF
TRBV28,.,.,TRBJ1-2,TGTGCCAGCAATGACGGGGGCGCCTCCACCTTC,CASNDGGASTF
TRBV18,large,.,TRBJ1-1,TGTGCCAGCTCACCTACGCCTATTGGGACGGGCACTGAAGCTTTCTTT,CASSPTPIGTGTEAFF
TRBV20-1,few,.,TRBJ2-3,TGCAGTCCGCAGGTCACAGATACGCAGTATTTT,CSPQVTDTQYF
TRBV7-3,few,TRBD2,TRBJ2-3,TGTGCCAGCAGCTTGAACGGGGGGGCAGTATATACGCAGTATTTT,CASSLNGGAVYTQYF
TRBV7-9,.,.,TRBJ1-2,TGTGCCAGCAGCTCCGGGACTCCCGGCTATGGCTACACCTTC,CASSSGTPGYGYTF
TRBV12-3/TRBV12-4,few,TRBD1,TRBJ1-2,TGTGCCAGCAGTATTCAGGGGGCTAGGGGCTACACCTTC,CASSIQGARGYTF
TRBV7-2,few,.,TRBJ2-7,TGTGCCAGCAGCGCTCGACTAGTTAGCTACGAGCAGTACTTC,CASSARLVSYEQYF
TRBV6-5,few,.,TRBJ1-4,TGTGCCAGCAGTTACCTATACAGGGATGCTAATGAAAAACTGTTTTTT,CASSYLYRDANEKLFF
TRBV9,.,.,TRBJ1-3,TGTGCCAGCAGTATTACAGTAGCTGGAAACACCATATATTTT,CASSITVAGNTIYF
TRBV6-1,.,.,TRBJ2-1,TGTGCCAGCAGTGAAGTGGACGGGATATCCAATGAGCAGTTCTTC,CASSEVDGISNEQFF
TRBV6-1,few,.,TRBJ2-5,TGTGCCAGCAGCGCCTTTGGGGGGGGGCGGGAGACCCAGTACTTC,CASSAFGGGRETQYF
TRBV7-2,few,.,TRBJ2-3,TGTGCCAGCAGCTTAGAGCGGTTCACAGATACGCAGTATTTT,CASSLERFTDTQYF
TRBV30,few,.,TRBJ1-2,TGTGCCTGGAGTGTGGGTCCTCGCTATGGCTACACCTTC,CAWSVGPRYGYTF
TRBV19,large,.,TRBJ1-5,TGTGCCAGTAGTATAATGGAGGGAGGCAATCAGCCCCAGCATTTT,CASSIMEGGNQPQHF
TRBV6-1,few,TRBD1,TRBJ1-1,TGTGCCAGCACCAGACAGGGGGGAACTGAAGCTTTCTTT,CASTRQGGTEAFF
TRBV7-3,.,TRBD2,TRBJ2-2,TGTGCCAGCAGCCCGGGACTAGCGGGGGGGACTGGGGAGCTGTTTTTT,CASSPGLAGGTGELFF
TRBV6-1,.,.,TRBJ1-5,TGTGCCAGCAGTGAAACGGGTAGCAATCAGCCCCAGCATTTT,CASSETGSNQPQHF
TRBV5-1,once,TRBD2,TRBJ2-3,TGCGCCAGCAGCACGGGTCGTAGCGGGATTAGCACAGATACGCAGTATTTT,CASSTGRSGISTDTQYF
TRBV7-2,few,.,TRBJ1-1,TGTGCCAGCAGCTTTTCCAGGCAGAACACTGAAGCTTTCTTT,CASSFSRQNTEAFF
TRBV20-1,large,.,TRBJ1-5,TGCAGTGCCACGCCAGGGAATCAGCCCCAGCATTTT,CSATPGNQPQHF
TRBV3-1,few,.,TRBJ1-4,TGTGCCAGCAGCCAAGTCATCGGGGCTAATGAAAAACTGTTTTTT,CASSQVIGANEKLFF
TRBV20-1,few,TRBD2,TRBJ2-3,TGCAGTGCTATGGGGACTAGCGGGGCCACAGATACGCAGTATTTT,CSAMGTSGATDTQYF
TRBV6-2/TRBV6-3,.,.,TRBJ1-6,TGTGCCAGCAGTACTTGGGGGTACGGCTATAATTCACCCCTCCACTTT,CASSTWGYGYNSPLHF
TRBV18,few,.,TRBJ1-5,TGTGCCAGCTCAAGGGACAGCAATCAGCCCCAGCATTTT,CASSRDSNQPQHF
TRBV29-1,.,TRBD2,TRBJ2-2,TGCAGCGCTTTTAGCGGGGGGGGGCGGACCGGGGAGCTGTTTTTT,CSAFSGGGRTGELFF
TRBV12-5,.,TRBD1,TRBJ2-1,TGTGCTAGTGGTTTGGCGACCGTGACAGGGAACCCTACCTTC,CASGLATVTGNPTF